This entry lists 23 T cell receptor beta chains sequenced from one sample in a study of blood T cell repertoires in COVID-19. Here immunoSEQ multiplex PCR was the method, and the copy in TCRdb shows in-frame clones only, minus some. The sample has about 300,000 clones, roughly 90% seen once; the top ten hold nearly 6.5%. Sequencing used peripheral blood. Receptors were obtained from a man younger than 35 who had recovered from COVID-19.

The CDR3 DNA is TGTGCCAGCAGCATAGAGAGGAACACTGAAGCTTTCTTT. Its protein is CASSIERNTEAFF. The V and J genes are TRBV7-8 and TRBJ1-1, with D uncertain. V was pared by 5 bases and J by 1 base, with 8 bases between. Per germline, CDR1 SGHVS and CDR2 FQNEAQ. The CDR3 has 13 residues.

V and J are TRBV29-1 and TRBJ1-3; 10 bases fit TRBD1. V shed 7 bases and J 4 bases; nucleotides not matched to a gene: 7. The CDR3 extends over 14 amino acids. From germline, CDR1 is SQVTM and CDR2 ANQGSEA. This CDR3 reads CSAGDRGAGNTIYF. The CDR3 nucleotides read TGCAGCGCTGGGGACAGGGGCGCAGGAAACACCATATATTTT.

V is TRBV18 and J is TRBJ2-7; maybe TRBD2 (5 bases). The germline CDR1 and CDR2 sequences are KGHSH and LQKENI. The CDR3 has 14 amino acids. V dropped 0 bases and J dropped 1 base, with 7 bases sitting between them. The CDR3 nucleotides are TGTGCCAGCTCACCACCCCCGGGATCCTACGAGCAGTACTTC. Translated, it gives CASSPPPGSYEQYF.

In DNA, the CDR3 is TGTGCCAGCAGCTTACAGGGGGGGACAGATACGCAGTATTTT. It is translated as CASSLQGGTDTQYF. The chain recombines TRBV25-1 with TRBJ2-3; possibly TRBD1 for D (8 bases). Trimming pared 6 bases from V and 3 bases from J, leaving 13 bases between. This CDR3 is 14 amino acids long. In germline, CDR1 is MGHDK, CDR2 SYGVNS.

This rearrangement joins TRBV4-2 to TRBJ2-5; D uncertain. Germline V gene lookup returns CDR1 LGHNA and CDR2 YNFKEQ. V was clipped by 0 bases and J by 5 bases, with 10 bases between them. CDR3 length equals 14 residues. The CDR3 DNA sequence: TGTGCCAGCAGCCAAGAAACGGGTTGGGAGACCCAGTACTTC. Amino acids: CASSQETGWETQYF.

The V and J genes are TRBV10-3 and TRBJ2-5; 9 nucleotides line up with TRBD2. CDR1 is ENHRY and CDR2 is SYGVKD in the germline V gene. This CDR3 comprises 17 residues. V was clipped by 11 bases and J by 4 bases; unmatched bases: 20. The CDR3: CASTRELVAGVGETQYF. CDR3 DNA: TGTGCCTCTACTCGGGAATTGGTAGCGGGAGTCGGAGAGACCCAGTACTTC.

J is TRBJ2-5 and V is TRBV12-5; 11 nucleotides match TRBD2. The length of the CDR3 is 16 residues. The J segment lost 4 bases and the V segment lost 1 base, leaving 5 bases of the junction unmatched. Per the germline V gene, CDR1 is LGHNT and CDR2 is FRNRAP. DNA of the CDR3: TGTGCTAGTGGTTTGGGTAGCGGGGGGGCCAGAGAGACCCAGTACTTC. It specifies CASGLGSGGARETQYF.

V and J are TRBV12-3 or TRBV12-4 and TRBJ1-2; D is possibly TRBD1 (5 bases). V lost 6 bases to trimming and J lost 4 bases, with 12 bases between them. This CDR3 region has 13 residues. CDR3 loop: CASSSQAVYGYTF. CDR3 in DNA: TGTGCCAGCAGCTCACAGGCCGTCTATGGCTACACCTTC.

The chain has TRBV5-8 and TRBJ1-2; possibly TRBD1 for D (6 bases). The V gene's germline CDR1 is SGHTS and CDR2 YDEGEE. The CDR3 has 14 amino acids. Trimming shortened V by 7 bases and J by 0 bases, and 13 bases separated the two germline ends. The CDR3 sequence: CASAPDSSNYGYTF. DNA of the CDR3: TGTGCCAGCGCCCCGGACAGCTCTAACTATGGCTACACCTTC.

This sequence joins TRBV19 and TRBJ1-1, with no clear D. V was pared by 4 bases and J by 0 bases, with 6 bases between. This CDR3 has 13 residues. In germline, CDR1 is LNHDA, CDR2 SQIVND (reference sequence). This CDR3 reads CASSTQLNTEAFF. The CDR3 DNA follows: TGTGCCAGTAGTACACAGCTGAACACTGAAGCTTTCTTT.

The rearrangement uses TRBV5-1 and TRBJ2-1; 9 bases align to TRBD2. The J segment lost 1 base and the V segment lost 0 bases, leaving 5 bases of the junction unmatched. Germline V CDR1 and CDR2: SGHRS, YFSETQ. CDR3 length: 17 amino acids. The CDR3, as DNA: TGCGCCAGCAGCTTGGGACCTAGCGGGGAGTCCTACAATGAGCAGTTCTTC. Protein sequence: CASSLGPSGESYNEQFF.

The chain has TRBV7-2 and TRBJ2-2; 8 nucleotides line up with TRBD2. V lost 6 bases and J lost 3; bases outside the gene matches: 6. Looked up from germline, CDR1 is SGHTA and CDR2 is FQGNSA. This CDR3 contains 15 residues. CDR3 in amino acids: CASRFGGVYTGELFF. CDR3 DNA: TGTGCCAGCAGATTCGGGGGGGTTTACACCGGGGAGCTGTTTTTT.

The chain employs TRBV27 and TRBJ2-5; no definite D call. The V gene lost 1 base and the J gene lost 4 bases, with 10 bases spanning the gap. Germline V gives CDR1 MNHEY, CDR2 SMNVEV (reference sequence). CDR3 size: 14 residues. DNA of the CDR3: TGTGCCAGCAGTTTATTGGGCGCCAGAGAGACCCAGTACTTC. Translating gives CASSLLGARETQYF.

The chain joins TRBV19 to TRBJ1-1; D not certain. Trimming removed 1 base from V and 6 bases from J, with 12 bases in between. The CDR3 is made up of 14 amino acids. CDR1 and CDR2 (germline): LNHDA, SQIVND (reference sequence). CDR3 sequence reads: CASSIGRGISEAFF. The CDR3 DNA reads TGTGCCAGTAGTATAGGGAGAGGGATCTCTGAAGCTTTCTTT.

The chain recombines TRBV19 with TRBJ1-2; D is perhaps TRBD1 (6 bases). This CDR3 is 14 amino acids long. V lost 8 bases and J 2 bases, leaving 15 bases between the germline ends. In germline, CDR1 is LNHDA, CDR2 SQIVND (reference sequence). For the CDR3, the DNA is TGTGCCAGTTACACCTCTACAGGGAACTATGGCTACACCTTC. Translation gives CASYTSTGNYGYTF. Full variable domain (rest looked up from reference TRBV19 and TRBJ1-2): DGGITQSPKYLFRKEGQNVTLSCEQNLNHDAMYWYRQDPGQGLRLIYYSQIVNDFQKGDIAEGYSVSREKKESFPLTVTSAQKNPTAFYLCASYTSTGNYGYTFGSGTRLTVV.

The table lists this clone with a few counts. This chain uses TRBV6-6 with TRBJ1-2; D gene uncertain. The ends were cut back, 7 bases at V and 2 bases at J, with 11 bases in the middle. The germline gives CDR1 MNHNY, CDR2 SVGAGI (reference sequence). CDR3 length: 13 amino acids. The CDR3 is CASMREKNYGYTF. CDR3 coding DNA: TGTGCCAGCATGCGGGAGAAAAACTATGGCTACACCTTC.

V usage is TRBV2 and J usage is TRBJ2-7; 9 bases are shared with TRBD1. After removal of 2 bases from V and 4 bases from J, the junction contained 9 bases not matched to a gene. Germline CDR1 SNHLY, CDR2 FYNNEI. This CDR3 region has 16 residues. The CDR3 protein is CASSETRTGEEYEQYF. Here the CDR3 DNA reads TGTGCCAGCAGTGAAACTAGGACAGGGGAAGAGTACGAGCAGTACTTC. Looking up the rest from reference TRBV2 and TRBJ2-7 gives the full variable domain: EPEVTQTPSHQVTQMGQEVILRCVPISNHLYFYWYRQILGQKVEFLVSFYNNEISEKSEIFDDQFSVERPDGSNFTLKIRSTKLEDSAMYFCASSETRTGEEYEQYFGPGTRLTVT.

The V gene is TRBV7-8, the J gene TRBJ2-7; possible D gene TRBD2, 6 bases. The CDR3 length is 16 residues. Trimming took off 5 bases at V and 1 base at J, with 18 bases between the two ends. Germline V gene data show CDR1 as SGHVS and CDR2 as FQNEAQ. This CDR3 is CASSPILAGGSYEQYF. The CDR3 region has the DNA TGTGCCAGCAGCCCCATCCTTGCTGGGGGGTCCTACGAGCAGTACTTC.

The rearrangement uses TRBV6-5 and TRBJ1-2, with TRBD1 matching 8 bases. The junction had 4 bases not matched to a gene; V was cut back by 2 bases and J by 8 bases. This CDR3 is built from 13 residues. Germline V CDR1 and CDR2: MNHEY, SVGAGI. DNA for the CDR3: TGTGCCAGCAGTTACGGACAGGGAGTAGGCTACACCTTC. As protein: CASSYGQGVGYTF.

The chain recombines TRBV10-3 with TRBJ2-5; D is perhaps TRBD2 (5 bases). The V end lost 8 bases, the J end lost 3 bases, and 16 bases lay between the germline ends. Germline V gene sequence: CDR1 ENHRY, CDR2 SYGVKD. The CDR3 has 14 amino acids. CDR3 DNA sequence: TGTGCCATCCGGGCGGGTAATACTAAAGAGACCCAGTACTTC. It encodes CAIRAGNTKETQYF.

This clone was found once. The CDR3 loop is CASSGDRVNYGYTF. The CDR3 DNA follows: TGTGCCAGCAGCGGAGACAGGGTCAACTATGGCTACACCTTC. The chain recombines TRBV9 with TRBJ1-2; 7 positions agree with TRBD1. The V and J ends lost 3 bases and 2 bases, in that order; junction bases with no gene match: 4. Germline CDR1 reads SGDLS; CDR2 reads YYNGEE. The length of the CDR3 is 14 residues.

For the CDR3, the DNA is TGCGCCAGCAGCCAAACCCCGGACAGGGATTACGAGCAGTACTTC. Protein: CASSQTPDRDYEQYF. The J gene is TRBJ2-7, the V gene TRBV4-3; 8 bases line up with TRBD1. This CDR3 has 15 residues. V lost 2 bases to trimming and J lost 4 bases; unmatched junction nucleotides: 7. The germline CDR1 and CDR2 sequences are LGHNA and YSLEER.

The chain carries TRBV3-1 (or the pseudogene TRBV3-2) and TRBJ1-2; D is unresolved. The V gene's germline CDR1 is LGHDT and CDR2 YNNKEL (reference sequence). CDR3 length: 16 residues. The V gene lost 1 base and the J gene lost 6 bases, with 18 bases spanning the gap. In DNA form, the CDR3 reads TGTGCCAGCAGCCAAGCGAACCTTGAGGTTGGCGATGGCTACACCTTC. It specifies CASSQANLEVGDGYTF.